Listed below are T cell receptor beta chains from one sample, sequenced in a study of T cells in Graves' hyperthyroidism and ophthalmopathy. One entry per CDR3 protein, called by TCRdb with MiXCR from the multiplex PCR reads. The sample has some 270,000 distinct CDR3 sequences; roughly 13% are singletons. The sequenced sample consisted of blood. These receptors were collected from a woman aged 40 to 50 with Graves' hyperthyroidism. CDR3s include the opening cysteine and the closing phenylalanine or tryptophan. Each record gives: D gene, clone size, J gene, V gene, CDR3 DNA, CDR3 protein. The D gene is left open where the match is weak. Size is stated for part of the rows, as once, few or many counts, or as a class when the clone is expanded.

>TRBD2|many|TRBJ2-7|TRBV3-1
TGTGCCAGCAGCCACAGCGGGAGTAGCTACGAGCAGTACTTC
CASSHSGSSYEQYF
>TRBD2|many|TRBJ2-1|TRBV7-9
TGTGCCAGCAGCCATCTTCCGCGGACTAGATTTCGCAATGAGCAGTTCTTC
CASSHLPRTRFRNEQFF
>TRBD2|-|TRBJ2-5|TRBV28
TGTGCCAGCAGTTCACGGGGACTAGCGGGAGGGGGGGAGACCCAGTACTTC
CASSSRGLAGGGETQYF
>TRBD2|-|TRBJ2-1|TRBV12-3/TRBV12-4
TGTGCCAGCAGTGTAGCGGGAGCTCTCTATGAGCAGTTCTTC
CASSVAGALYEQFF
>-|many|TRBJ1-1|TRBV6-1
TGTGCCAGCAGTTGGTCGTTTAGTGGGGACACTGAAGCTTTCTTT
CASSWSFSGDTEAFF
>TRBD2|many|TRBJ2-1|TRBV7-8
TGTGCCAGCAGCTCGGGACTAGCGACCAATGAGCAGTTCTTC
CASSSGLATNEQFF
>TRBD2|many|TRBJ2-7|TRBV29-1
TGCAGCGTTGAAACGCTAGCGGGAGGTTTCGAGCAGTACTTC
CSVETLAGGFEQYF
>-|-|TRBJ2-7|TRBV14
TGTGCCAGCAGCCAATTCCCCACCTGGGACCCACTAGAAGGCTACGAGCAGTACTTC
CASSQFPTWDPLEGYEQYF
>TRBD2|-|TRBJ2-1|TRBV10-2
TGCGCCAGCAGTATAGCGGGAGTCAATGAGCAGTTCTTC
CASSIAGVNEQFF
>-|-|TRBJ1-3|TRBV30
TGTGCCTGGAGTGCCAGACATGGGGCCTCTGGAAACACCATATATTTT
CAWSARHGASGNTIYF
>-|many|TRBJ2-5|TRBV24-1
TGTGCCACCGAAAAGGGGGAGAGAGAGACCCAGTACTTC
CATEKGERETQYF
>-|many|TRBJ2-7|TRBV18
TGTGCCAGCTCACCCGAGGACTCAACCTACGAGCAGTACTTC
CASSPEDSTYEQYF
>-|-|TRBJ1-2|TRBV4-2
TGTGCCAGCAGCGAGACAGACTATGGCTACACCTTC
CASSETDYGYTF
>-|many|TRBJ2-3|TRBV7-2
TGTGCCAGCGGGGCTGGCACAGATACGCAGTATTTT
CASGAGTDTQYF
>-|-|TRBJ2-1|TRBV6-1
TGTGCCAGCAGTCTCGTCGAGCAGTTCTTC
CASSLVEQFF
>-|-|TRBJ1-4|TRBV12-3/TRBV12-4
TGTGCCAGCAGTTTGGGGAGGGCTAGTGAAAAACTGTTTTTT
CASSLGRASEKLFF
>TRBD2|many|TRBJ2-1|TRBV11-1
TGTGCCAGCAGCATAAGGACTAGCGGGTTGAGTGAGCAGTTCTTC
CASSIRTSGLSEQFF
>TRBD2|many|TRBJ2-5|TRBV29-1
TGCAGCGTTGAATGGCCTAGCGGGGACCATCTGCAAGAGACCCAGTACTTC
CSVEWPSGDHLQETQYF
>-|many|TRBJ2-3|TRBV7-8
TGTGCCAGCAGCACAGAACGGGAAGATACGCAGTATTTT
CASSTEREDTQYF
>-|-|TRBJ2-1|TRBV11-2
TGTGCCAGCAGCTTAATGCCCGGGGACATCTACAATGAGCAGTTCTTC
CASSLMPGDIYNEQFF
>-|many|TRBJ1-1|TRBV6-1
TGTGCCAGCATCCCGGATCTTCGCAGGGGTGAAGCTTTCTTT
CASIPDLRRGEAFF
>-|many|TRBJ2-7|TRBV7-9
TGTGCCAGCAGCTTAGAACAGCGGGCCTACGAGCAGTACTTC
CASSLEQRAYEQYF
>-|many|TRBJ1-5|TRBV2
TGTGCCAGCAGTGGGGGGTGGGATAGCAATCAGCCCCAGCATTTT
CASSGGWDSNQPQHF
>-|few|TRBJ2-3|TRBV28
TGTGCCAGCAGTTTAGGATCTTTACGAGATACGCAGTATTTT
CASSLGSLRDTQYF
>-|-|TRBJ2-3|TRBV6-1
TGTGCCAGCAGAAAGGGCCTCACAGATACGCAGTATTTT
CASRKGLTDTQYF
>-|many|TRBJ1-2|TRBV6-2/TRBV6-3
TGTGCCATCGCGTCGGCGGGGAGCGCGAACTATGGCTACACCTTC
CAIASAGSANYGYTF
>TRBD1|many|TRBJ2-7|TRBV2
TGTGCCAGCCGTGACAGGGCCTCCTACGAGCAGTACTTC
CASRDRASYEQYF
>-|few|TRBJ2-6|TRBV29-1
TGCAGCGCCCAAGCCACAGGGGCCAACGTCCTGACTTTC
CSAQATGANVLTF
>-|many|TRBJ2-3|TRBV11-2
TGTGCCAGCAGCCCCAGACTGGGGGGCGGGGGCACAGATACGCAGTATTTT
CASSPRLGGGGTDTQYF
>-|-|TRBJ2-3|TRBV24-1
TGTGCCACAGAAGCAGGGTCAGGGGGGACAGATACGCAGTATTTT
CATEAGSGGTDTQYF
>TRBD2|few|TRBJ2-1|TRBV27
TGTGCCAGCAGAAACCCACGGGGACTAGCGGGCCACTCCTACAATGAGCAGTTCTTC
CASRNPRGLAGHSYNEQFF
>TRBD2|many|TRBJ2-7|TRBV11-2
TGTGCCAGCAGCCCACTTACTAGCGGGATCACCTACGAGCAGTACTTC
CASSPLTSGITYEQYF
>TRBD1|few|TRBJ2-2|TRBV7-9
TGTGCCAGCAGCTCCGGGGCAGCAGGGGGCTCTATCGGGGAGCTGTTTTTT
CASSSGAAGGSIGELFF
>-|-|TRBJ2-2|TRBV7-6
TGTGCCAGCAGGCAACCAAGGACCCACGTTTGCGGGGAGCTGTTTTTT
CASRQPRTHVCGELFF
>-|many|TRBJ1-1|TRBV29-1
TGCAGCGTAACAGACCAACCGAACACTGAAGCTTTCTTT
CSVTDQPNTEAFF
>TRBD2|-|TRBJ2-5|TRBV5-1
TGCGCCAGCAGCACCGGCGGGGGAGGGGAGAAGGAGACCCAGTACTTC
CASSTGGGGEKETQYF
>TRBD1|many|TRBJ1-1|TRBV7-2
TGTGCCAGCAGCTTGCGACAGGGGAACACTGAAGCTTTCTTT
CASSLRQGNTEAFF
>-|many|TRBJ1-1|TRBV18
TGTGCCAGCTCACCATCGGAGAACACTGAAGCTTTCTTT
CASSPSENTEAFF
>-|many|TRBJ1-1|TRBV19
TGTGCCAGTAGGCTCACCGGGACGGCCCTGAACACTGAAGCTTTCTTT
CASRLTGTALNTEAFF
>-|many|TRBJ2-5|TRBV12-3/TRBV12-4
TGTGCCAGCAGTCACGACCGACAGAAAGAGACCCAGTACTTC
CASSHDRQKETQYF
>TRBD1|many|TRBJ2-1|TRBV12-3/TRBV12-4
TGTGCCAGCAGCGCGAAGAGGGGACAGGGTAATGAGCAGTTCTTC
CASSAKRGQGNEQFF